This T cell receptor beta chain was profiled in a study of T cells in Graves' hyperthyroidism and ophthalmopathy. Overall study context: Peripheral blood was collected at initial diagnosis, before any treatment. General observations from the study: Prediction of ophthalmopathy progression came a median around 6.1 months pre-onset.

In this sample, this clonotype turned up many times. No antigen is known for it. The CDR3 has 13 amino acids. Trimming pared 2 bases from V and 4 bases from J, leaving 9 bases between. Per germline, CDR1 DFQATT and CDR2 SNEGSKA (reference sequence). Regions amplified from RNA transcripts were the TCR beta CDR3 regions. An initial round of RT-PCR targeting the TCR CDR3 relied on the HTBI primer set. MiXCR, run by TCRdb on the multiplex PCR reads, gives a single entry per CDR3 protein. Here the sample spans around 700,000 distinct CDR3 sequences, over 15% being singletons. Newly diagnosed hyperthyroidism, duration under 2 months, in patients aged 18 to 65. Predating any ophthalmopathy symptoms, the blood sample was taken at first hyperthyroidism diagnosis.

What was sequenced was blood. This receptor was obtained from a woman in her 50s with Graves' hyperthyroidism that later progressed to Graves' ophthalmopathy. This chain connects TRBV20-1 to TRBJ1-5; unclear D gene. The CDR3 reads CSARPAGNQPQHF. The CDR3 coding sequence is TGCAGTGCTAGACCGGCGGGTAATCAGCCCCAGCATTTT.